This TCR beta chain was sequenced in a study of blood T cell repertoires in COVID-19. The protocol was immunoSEQ multiplex PCR, while the TCRdb copy is restricted to in-frame clones and leaves out a portion. The sample records under 350,000 clones, over 75% being singletons. The CDR3 has 14 residues. Trimming cost V 4 bases and J 2 bases; bases outside gene matches: 3. Germline loops: CDR1 MNHEY, CDR2 SVGAGI. Sequencing was carried out using peripheral blood. The sequence derives from a human donor in a cohort sampled during active COVID-19. The chain has TRBV6-5 and TRBJ2-7; TRBD1 agrees at 9 bases. As DNA, the CDR3 is TGTGCCAGCAGTTCCCGGGACAGGGCCTACGAGCAGTACTTC. Its protein product is CASSSRDRAYEQYF.